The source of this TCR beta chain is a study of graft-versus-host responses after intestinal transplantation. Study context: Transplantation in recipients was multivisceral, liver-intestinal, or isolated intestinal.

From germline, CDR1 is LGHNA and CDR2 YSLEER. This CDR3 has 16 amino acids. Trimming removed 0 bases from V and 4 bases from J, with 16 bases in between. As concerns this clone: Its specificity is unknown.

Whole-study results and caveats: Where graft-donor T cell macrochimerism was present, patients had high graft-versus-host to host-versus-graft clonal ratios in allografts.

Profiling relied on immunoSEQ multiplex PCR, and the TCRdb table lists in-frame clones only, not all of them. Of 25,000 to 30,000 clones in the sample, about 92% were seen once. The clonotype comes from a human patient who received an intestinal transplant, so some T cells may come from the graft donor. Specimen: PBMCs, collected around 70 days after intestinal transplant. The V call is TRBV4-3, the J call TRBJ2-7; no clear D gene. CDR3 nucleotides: TGCGCCAGCAGCCAAGATCCGTGGGGTTTAAGATACGAGCAGTACTTC. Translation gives CASSQDPWGLRYEQYF.